What follows describes a single T cell receptor beta chain. Its antigen remains unidentified. This sample was taken from a study of cytomegalovirus exposure and HLA in healthy donors. The J segment lost 4 bases and the V segment lost 4 bases, leaving 7 bases of the junction unmatched. In germline, CDR1 is LNHDA, CDR2 SQIVND (reference sequence). This CDR3 is built from 15 residues. TCRdb's copy holds only in-frame clones and misses some; the assay was immunoSEQ multiplex PCR. The data hold tens of thousands of clones, with about 89% observed a single time. The study's findings and limits: Cytomegalovirus status was reportedly diagnosed by the classifier with high sensitivity and specificity.

The clonotype comes from a woman aged 18-35 years in good health and CMV-seronegative. The source material was PBMCs. This chain uses TRBV19 with TRBJ2-7, with 10 bases that match TRBD1. CDR3 sequence reads: CASSTSGTGVYEQYF. Written as DNA, the CDR3 is TGTGCCAGTAGTACTTCCGGGACAGGGGTTTACGAGCAGTACTTC.